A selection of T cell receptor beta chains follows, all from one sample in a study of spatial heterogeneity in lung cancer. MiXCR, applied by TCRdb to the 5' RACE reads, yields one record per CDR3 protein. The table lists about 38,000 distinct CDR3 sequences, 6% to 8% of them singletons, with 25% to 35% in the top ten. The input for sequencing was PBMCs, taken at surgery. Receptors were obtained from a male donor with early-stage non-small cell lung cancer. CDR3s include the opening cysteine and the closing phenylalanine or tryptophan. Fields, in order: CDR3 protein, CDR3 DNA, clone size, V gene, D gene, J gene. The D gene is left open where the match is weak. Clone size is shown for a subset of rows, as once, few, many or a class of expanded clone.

CDR3: CASSLARQSNEQFF
DNA: TGTGCCAGCAGTTTGGCTAGACAGTCGAATGAGCAGTTCTTC
size: many
V: TRBV12-3/TRBV12-4
D: NA
J: TRBJ2-1

CDR3: CASSLAGVVGYGYTF
DNA: TGCGCCAGCAGCTTGGCCGGGGTAGTGGGCTATGGCTACACCTTC
size: many
V: TRBV5-1
D: NA
J: TRBJ1-2

CDR3: CASSPGQGREQYF
DNA: TGTGCCAGCAGTCCCGGACAGGGGCGGGAGCAGTACTTC
size: NA
V: TRBV6-2/TRBV6-3
D: TRBD1
J: TRBJ2-7

CDR3: CSARETRAGINSPLHF
DNA: TGCAGTGCTAGAGAAACCCGGGCGGGAATTAATTCACCCCTCCACTTT
size: NA
V: TRBV20-1
D: NA
J: TRBJ1-6

CDR3: CASSLQGNYGYTF
DNA: TGTGCCAGCAGCTTACAGGGAAACTATGGCTACACCTTC
size: many
V: TRBV7-3
D: NA
J: TRBJ1-2

CDR3: CASSPPGGYEQYF
DNA: TGTGCCAGCAGCCCGCCGGGGGGTTACGAGCAGTACTTC
size: few
V: TRBV7-2
D: TRBD2
J: TRBJ2-7

CDR3: CASSPPHEYNEQFF
DNA: TGTGCCAGCAGCCCCCCCCATGAATACAATGAGCAGTTCTTC
size: many
V: TRBV5-4
D: NA
J: TRBJ2-1

CDR3: CASSLETGQLNQPQHF
DNA: TGTGCCAGCAGCTTAGAGACGGGACAGTTAAATCAGCCCCAGCATTTT
size: NA
V: TRBV7-8
D: TRBD1
J: TRBJ1-5

CDR3: CASSDLAANTDTQYF
DNA: TGTGCCAGCAGCGACCTAGCAGCGAACACAGATACGCAGTATTTT
size: many
V: TRBV11-3
D: NA
J: TRBJ2-3

CDR3: CASSPTQETQYF
DNA: TGTGCCAGCAGCCCGACCCAAGAGACCCAGTACTTC
size: many
V: TRBV11-3
D: NA
J: TRBJ2-5

CDR3: CASSPTGSGNNEQFF
DNA: TGTGCCAGCAGCCCCACAGGTAGCGGAAACAATGAGCAGTTCTTC
size: many
V: TRBV7-9
D: NA
J: TRBJ2-1

CDR3: CASSFSNTGELFF
DNA: TGTGCCAGCAGTTTTTCGAATACCGGGGAGCTGTTTTTT
size: many
V: TRBV12-3/TRBV12-4
D: NA
J: TRBJ2-2

CDR3: CASSETAATNEKLFF
DNA: TGTGCCAGCAGTGAAACGGCTGCAACTAATGAAAAACTGTTTTTT
size: many
V: TRBV2
D: NA
J: TRBJ1-4

CDR3: CASRTSGGNDEQYF
DNA: TGTGCCAGCAGGACTAGCGGGGGGAACGACGAGCAGTACTTC
size: many
V: TRBV7-9
D: TRBD2
J: TRBJ2-7

CDR3: CASSPIGTDTQYF
DNA: TGTGCCAGCAGCCCTATTGGCACAGATACGCAGTATTTT
size: many
V: TRBV6-6
D: NA
J: TRBJ2-3

CDR3: CASSVASGSIYEQFF
DNA: TGCGCCAGCAGCGTTGCTAGCGGGAGTATCTATGAGCAGTTCTTC
size: many
V: TRBV5-1
D: TRBD2
J: TRBJ2-1

CDR3: CASSAQGDYGYTF
DNA: TGTGCCAGCAGCGCTCAGGGGGACTATGGCTACACCTTC
size: few
V: TRBV13
D: TRBD1
J: TRBJ1-2

CDR3: CSARDRTGVAGNTIYF
DNA: TGCAGTGCTAGAGACCGGACAGGGGTGGCTGGAAACACCATATATTTT
size: many
V: TRBV20-1
D: TRBD1
J: TRBJ1-3

CDR3: CSAPTGVINEQFF
DNA: TGCAGTGCTCCGACAGGGGTGATCAATGAGCAGTTCTTC
size: NA
V: TRBV20-1
D: TRBD1
J: TRBJ2-1

CDR3: CASSPDLNTGELFF
DNA: TGCGCCAGCAGCCCTGACTTAAACACCGGGGAGCTGTTTTTT
size: many
V: TRBV5-1
D: NA
J: TRBJ2-2

CDR3: CASSRTSGVYNEQFF
DNA: TGCGCCAGCAGCCGGACTAGCGGGGTCTACAATGAGCAGTTCTTC
size: many
V: TRBV5-1
D: TRBD2
J: TRBJ2-1

CDR3: CASSSPLQDTQYF
DNA: TGCGCCAGCAGCTCCCCCCTTCAGGATACGCAGTATTTT
size: few
V: TRBV5-1
D: NA
J: TRBJ2-3

CDR3: CASSSQGVPQETQYF
DNA: TGTGCCAGCAGCTCACAGGGGGTCCCTCAAGAGACCCAGTACTTC
size: many
V: TRBV6-2/TRBV6-3
D: TRBD1
J: TRBJ2-5

CDR3: CASTAAGREFYNEQFF
DNA: TGCGCCAGCACCGCAGCGGGGAGGGAGTTCTACAATGAGCAGTTCTTC
size: many
V: TRBV5-1
D: TRBD2
J: TRBJ2-1

CDR3: CASSRTPKNGYTF
DNA: TGTGCCAGCAGTCGGACTCCAAAAAACGGCTACACCTTC
size: NA
V: TRBV12-3/TRBV12-4
D: NA
J: TRBJ1-2

CDR3: CSARDQRVTNEKLFF
DNA: TGCAGTGCTAGAGATCAAAGAGTAACTAATGAAAAACTGTTTTTT
size: many
V: TRBV20-1
D: NA
J: TRBJ1-4

CDR3: CATSDRSTSGSINEQFF
DNA: TGTGCCACCAGTGATCGATCGACTAGCGGGAGTATTAATGAGCAGTTCTTC
size: NA
V: TRBV24-1
D: TRBD2
J: TRBJ2-1

CDR3: CASSRNTGGLTYNEQFF
DNA: TGTGCCAGCAGTAGAAACACAGGGGGCCTCACCTACAATGAGCAGTTCTTC
size: many
V: TRBV27
D: TRBD1
J: TRBJ2-1

CDR3: CSASRQAGNEKLFF
DNA: TGCAGTGCTAGTCGACAGGCGGGTAATGAAAAACTGTTTTTT
size: few
V: TRBV20-1
D: NA
J: TRBJ1-4

CDR3: CASSFALGGSYNEQFF
DNA: TGTGCCAGCAGCTTTGCCCTGGGGGGGTCCTACAATGAGCAGTTCTTC
size: many
V: TRBV7-8
D: TRBD2
J: TRBJ2-1

CDR3: CASSSAGTGYEQYF
DNA: TGTGCCAGCAGCTCCGCCGGGACAGGATACGAGCAGTACTTC
size: NA
V: TRBV7-9
D: TRBD1
J: TRBJ2-7